This T cell receptor (beta chain) was observed in a study of blood T cells in healthy people across ages. This clonotype was detected a few times. Next came a second PCR, run for about 7 to 12 cycles, which used a sample-barcoded 5' primer along with a J-beta primer mix. TCRdb re-derived calls from the 5' RACE reads in MiXCR, one entry per CDR3 protein. This sample has around 710,000 distinct CDR3 sequences; more than 40% occur once, and the top ten carry approximately 22%. The CDR3 extends over 15 amino acids. Germline V gene data show CDR1 as SGHTA and CDR2 as FQGTGA. This clonotype was obtained from a woman aged 60-70 years in good health. Sequencing was done on a sample of blood. The genes are TRBV7-3 and TRBJ2-4; weak D call: TRBD2 (5 bases). The DNA end lines up better with TRBJ2-5; the J call may be wrong. DNA of the CDR3: TGTGCCAGCAGCCTCACTAGTTCCCTCGGGGAGACCCAGTACTTC. Translating it yields CASSLTSSLGETQYF.